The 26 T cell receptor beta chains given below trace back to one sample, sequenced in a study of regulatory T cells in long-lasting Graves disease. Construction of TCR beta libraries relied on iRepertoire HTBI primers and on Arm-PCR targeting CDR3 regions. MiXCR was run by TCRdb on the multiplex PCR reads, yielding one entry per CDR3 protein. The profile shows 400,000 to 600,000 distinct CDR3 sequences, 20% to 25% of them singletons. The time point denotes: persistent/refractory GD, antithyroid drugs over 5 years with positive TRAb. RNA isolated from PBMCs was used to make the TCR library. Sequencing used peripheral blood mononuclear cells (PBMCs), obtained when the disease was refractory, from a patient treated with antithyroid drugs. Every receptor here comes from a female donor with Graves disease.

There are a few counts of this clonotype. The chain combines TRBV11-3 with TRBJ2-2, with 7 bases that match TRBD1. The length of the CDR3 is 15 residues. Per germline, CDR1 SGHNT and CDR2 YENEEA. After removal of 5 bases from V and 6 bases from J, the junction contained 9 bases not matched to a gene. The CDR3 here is CASSPLRGLAGELFF. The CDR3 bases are TGTGCCAGCAGCCCGCTCAGGGGGTTGGCCGGGGAGCTGTTTTTT.

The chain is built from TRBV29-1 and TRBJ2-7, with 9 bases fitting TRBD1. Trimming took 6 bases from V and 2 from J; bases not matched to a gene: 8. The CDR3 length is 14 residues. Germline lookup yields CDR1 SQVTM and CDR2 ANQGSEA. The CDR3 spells CSVHGTGSTYEQYF. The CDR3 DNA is TGCAGCGTCCACGGGACAGGGTCCACCTACGAGCAGTACTTC.

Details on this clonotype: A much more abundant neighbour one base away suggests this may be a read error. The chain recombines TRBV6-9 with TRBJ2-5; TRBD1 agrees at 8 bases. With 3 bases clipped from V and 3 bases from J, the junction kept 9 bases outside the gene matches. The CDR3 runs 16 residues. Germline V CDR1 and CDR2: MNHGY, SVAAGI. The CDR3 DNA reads TGTGCCAGCAGTTACCCGGGCGGGACAGGAAAAGAGACCCAGTACTTC. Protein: CASSYPGGTGKETQYF.

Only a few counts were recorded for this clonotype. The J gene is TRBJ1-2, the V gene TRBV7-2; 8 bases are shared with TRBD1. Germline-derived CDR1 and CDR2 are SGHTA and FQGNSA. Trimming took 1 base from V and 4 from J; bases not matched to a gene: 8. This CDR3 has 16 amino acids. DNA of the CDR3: TGTGCCAGCAGCTTAGAACGGCAGGGGGCCTTCTATGGCTACACCTTC. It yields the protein CASSLERQGAFYGYTF. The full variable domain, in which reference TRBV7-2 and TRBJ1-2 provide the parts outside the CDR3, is GAGVSQSPSNKVTEKGKDVELRCDPISGHTALYWYRQSLGQGLEFLIYFQGNSAPDKSGLPSDRFSAERTGGSVSTLTIQRTQQEDSAVYLCASSLERQGAFYGYTFGSGTRLTVV.

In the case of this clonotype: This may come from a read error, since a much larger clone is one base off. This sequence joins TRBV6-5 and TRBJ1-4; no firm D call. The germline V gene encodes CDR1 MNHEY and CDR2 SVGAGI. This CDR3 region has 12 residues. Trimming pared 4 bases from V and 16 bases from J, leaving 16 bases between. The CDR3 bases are TGTGCCAGCAGTTGCTCGAGGGATCTTCAGTTTTTT. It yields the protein CASSCSRDLQFF.

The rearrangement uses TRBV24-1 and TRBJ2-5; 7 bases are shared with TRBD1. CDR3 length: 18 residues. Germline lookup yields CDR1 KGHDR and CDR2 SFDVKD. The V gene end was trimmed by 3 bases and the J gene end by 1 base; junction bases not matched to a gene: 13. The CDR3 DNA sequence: TGTGCCACCAGTGATCCCGATCCCCCGGGACAGCCCCAAGAGACCCAGTACTTC. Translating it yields CATSDPDPPGQPQETQYF.

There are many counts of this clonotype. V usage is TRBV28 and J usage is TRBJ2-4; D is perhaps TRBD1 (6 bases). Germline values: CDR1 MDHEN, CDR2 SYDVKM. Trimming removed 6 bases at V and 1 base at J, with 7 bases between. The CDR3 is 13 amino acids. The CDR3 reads CASSQGAKNIQYF. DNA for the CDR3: TGTGCCAGCAGCCAGGGGGCCAAAAACATTCAGTACTTC.

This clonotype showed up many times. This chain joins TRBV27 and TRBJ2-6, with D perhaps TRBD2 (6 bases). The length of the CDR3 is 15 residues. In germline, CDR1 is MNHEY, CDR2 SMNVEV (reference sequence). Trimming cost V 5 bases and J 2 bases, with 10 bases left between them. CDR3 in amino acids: CASSPWRAGANVLTF. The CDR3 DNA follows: TGTGCCAGCAGTCCCTGGAGGGCTGGGGCCAACGTCCTGACTTTC.

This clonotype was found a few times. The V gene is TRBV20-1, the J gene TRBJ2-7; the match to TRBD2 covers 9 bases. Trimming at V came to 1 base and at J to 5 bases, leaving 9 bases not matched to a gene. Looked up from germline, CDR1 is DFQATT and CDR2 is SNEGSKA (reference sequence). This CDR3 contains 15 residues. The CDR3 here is CSARALGGRGNEQYF. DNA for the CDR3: TGCAGTGCTAGAGCTCTGGGCGGGAGGGGTAACGAGCAGTACTTC.

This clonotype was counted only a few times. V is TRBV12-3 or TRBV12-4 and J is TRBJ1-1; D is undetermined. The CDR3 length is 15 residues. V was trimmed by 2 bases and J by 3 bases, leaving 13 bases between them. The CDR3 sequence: CASSLSAPRDTEAFF. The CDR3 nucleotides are TGTGCCAGCAGTTTATCGGCCCCTCGGGACACTGAAGCTTTCTTT.

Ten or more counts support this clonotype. The CDR3 sequence: CASSWTGVGYGYTF. The CDR3, as DNA: TGTGCCAGCAGTTGGACAGGGGTTGGCTATGGCTACACCTTC. The rearrangement links TRBV2 to TRBJ1-2, with 9 nucleotides matching TRBD1. The CDR3 is 14 amino acids. Per germline, CDR1 SNHLY and CDR2 FYNNEI. V gave up 5 bases and J gave up 4 bases; unmatched junction bases: 5.

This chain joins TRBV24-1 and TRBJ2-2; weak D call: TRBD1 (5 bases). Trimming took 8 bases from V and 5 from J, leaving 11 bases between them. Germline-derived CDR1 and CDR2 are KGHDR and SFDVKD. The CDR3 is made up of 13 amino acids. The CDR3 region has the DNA TGTGCCACCACGGACATAGTTACCGGGGAGCTGTTTTTT. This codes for CATTDIVTGELFF.

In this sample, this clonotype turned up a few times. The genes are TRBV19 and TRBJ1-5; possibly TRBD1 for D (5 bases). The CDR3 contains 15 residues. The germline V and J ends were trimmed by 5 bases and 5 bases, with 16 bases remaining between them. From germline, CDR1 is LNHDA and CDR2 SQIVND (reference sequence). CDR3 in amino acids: CASSSPGGRDQPQHF. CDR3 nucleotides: TGTGCCAGTAGTTCGCCCGGGGGTCGGGATCAGCCCCAGCATTTT.

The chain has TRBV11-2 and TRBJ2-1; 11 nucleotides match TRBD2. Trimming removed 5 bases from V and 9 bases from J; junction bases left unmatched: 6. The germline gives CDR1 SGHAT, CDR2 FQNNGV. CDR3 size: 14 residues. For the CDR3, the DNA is TGTGCCAGCAGCCCACGACTAGCGGGGTTTGAGCAGTTCTTC. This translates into CASSPRLAGFEQFF.

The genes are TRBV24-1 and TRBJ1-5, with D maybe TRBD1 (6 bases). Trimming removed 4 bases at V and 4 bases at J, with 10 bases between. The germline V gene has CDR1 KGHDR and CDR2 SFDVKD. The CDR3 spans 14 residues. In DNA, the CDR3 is TGTGCCACCAGTGACTACAGGGAAAATCAGCCCCAGCATTTT. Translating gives CATSDYRENQPQHF.

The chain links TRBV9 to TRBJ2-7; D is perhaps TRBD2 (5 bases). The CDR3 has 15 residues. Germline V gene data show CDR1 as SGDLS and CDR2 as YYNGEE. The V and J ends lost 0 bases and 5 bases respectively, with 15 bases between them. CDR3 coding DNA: TGTGCCAGCAGCGTAGCGGGATTCCCCCGGGACGAGCAGTACTTC. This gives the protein CASSVAGFPRDEQYF.

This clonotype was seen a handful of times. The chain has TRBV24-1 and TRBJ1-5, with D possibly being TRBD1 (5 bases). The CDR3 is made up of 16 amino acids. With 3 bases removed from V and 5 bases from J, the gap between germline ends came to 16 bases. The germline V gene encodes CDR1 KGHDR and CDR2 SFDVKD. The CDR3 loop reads CATSDPSDGGDQPQHF. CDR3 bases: TGTGCCACCAGTGATCCTTCAGACGGGGGGGATCAGCCCCAGCATTTT.

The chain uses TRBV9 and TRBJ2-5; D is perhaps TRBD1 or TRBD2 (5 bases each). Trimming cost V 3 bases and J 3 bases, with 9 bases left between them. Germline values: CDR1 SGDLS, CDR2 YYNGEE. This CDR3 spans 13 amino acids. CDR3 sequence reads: CASSGGIEETQYF. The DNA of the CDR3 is TGTGCCAGCAGCGGGGGGATCGAAGAGACCCAGTACTTC.

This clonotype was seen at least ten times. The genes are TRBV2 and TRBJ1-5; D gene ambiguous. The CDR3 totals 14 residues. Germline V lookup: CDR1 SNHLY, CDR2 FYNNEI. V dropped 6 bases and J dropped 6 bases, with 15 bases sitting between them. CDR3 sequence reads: CASSPGVGSQPQHF. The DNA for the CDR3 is TGTGCCAGCAGCCCCGGGGTGGGTAGTCAGCCCCAGCATTTT. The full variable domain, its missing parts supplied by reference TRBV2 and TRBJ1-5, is EPEVTQTPSHQVTQMGQEVILRCVPISNHLYFYWYRQILGQKVEFLVSFYNNEISEKSEIFDDQFSVERPDGSNFTLKIRSTKLEDSAMYFCASSPGVGSQPQHFGDGTRLSIL.

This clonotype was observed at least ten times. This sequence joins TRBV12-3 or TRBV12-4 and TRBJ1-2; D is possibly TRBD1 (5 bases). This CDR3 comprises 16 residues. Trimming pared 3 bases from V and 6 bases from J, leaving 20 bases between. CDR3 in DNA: TGTGCCAGCAGTTTGGGAGTTGGGACGGTAAACGATGGCTACACCTTC. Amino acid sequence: CASSLGVGTVNDGYTF.

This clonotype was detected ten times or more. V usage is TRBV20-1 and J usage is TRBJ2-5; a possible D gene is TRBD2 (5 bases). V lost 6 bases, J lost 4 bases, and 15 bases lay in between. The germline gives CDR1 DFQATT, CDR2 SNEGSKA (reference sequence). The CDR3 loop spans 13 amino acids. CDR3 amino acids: CSALSRDRETQYF. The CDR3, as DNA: TGCAGTGCCCTATCCCGGGATAGAGAGACCCAGTACTTC.

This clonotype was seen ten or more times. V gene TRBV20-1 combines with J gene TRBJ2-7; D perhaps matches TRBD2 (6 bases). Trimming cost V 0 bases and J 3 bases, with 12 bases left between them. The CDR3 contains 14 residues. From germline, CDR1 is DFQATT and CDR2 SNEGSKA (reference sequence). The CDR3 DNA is TGCAGTGCTAGAGAGAGCCGGGAGCGCTACGAGCAGTACTTC. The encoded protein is CSARESRERYEQYF.

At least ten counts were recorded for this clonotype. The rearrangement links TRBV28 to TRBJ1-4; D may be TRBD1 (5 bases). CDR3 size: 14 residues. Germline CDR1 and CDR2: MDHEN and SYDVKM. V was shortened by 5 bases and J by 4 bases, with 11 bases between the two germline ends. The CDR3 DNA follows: TGTGCCAGCAGTCCCACAGGCCATAATGAAAAACTGTTTTTT. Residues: CASSPTGHNEKLFF.

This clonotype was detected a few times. CDR3 region: CASSEILQAAGELFF. The CDR3, as DNA: TGTGCCAGCAGTGAAATCCTCCAGGCCGCCGGGGAGCTGTTTTTT. This sequence joins TRBV2 and TRBJ2-2; unclear D gene. There are 15 residues in the CDR3. Per the germline V gene, CDR1 is SNHLY and CDR2 is FYNNEI. Trimming took off 2 bases at V and 6 bases at J, with 13 bases between the two ends.

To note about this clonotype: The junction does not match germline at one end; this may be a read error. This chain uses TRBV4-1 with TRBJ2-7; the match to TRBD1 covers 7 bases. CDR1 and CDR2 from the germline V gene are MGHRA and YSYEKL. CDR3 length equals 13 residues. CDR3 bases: TGCGCCAGCAGCCAAGATCGGACAGGCACGACTCTTTTC. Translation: CASSQDRTGTTLF.

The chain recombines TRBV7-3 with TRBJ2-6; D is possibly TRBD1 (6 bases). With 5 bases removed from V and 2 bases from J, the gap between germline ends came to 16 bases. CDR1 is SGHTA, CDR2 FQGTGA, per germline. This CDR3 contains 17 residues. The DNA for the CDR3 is TGTGCCAGCAGCCCCGGACAGCTGATGACTGGGGCCAACGTCCTGACTTTC. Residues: CASSPGQLMTGANVLTF.